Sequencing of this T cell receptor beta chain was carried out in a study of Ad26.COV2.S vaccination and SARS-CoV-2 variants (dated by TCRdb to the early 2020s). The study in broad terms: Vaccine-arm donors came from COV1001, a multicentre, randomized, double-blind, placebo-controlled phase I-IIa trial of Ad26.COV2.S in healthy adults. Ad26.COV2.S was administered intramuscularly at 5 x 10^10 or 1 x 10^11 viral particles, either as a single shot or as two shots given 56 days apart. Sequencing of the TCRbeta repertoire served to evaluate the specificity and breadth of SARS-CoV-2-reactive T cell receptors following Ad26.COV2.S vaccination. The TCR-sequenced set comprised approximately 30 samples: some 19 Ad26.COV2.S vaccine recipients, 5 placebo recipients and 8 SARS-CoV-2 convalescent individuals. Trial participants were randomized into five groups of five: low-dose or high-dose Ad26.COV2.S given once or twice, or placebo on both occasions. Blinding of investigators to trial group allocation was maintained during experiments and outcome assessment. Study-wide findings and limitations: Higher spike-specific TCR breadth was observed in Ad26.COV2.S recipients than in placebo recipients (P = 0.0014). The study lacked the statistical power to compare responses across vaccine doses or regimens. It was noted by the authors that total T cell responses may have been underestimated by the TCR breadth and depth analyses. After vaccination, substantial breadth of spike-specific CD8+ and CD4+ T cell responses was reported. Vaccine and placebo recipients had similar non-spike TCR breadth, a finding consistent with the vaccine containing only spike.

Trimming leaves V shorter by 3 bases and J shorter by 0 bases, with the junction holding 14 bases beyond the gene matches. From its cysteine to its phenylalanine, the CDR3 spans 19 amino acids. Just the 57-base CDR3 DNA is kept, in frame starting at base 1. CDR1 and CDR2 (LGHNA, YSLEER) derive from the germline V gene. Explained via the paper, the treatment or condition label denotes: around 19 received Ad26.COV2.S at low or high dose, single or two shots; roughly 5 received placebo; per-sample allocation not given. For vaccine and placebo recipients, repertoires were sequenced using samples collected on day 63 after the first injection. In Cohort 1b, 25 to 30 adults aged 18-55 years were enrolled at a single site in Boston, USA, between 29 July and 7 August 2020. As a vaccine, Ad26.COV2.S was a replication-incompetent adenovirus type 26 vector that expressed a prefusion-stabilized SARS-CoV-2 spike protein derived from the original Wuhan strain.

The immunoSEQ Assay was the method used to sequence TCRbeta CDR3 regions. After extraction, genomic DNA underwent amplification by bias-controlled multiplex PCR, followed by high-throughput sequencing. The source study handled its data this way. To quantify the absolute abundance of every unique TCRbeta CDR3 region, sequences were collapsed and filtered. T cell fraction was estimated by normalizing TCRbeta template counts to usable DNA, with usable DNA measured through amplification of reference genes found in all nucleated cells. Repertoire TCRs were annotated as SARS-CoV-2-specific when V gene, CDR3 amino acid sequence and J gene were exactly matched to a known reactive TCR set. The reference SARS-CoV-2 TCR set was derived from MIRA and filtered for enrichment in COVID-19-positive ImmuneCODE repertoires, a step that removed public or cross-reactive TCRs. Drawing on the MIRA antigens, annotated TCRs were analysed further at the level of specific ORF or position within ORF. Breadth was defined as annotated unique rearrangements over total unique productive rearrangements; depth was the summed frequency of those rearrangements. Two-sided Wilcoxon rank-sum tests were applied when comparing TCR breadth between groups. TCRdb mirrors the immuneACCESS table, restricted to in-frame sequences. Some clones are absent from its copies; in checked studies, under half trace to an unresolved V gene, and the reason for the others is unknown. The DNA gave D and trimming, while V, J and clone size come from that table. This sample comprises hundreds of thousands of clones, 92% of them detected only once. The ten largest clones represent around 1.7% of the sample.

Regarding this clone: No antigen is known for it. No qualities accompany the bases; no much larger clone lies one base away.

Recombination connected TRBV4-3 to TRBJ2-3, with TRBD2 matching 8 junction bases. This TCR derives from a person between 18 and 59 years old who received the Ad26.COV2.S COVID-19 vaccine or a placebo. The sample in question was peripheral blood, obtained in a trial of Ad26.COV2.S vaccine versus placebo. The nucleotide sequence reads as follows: TGCGCCAGCAGCCAGGACGACTTGCGGGGGGTGAAGAGCACAGATACGCAGTATTTT. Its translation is CASSQDDLRGVKSTDTQYF.